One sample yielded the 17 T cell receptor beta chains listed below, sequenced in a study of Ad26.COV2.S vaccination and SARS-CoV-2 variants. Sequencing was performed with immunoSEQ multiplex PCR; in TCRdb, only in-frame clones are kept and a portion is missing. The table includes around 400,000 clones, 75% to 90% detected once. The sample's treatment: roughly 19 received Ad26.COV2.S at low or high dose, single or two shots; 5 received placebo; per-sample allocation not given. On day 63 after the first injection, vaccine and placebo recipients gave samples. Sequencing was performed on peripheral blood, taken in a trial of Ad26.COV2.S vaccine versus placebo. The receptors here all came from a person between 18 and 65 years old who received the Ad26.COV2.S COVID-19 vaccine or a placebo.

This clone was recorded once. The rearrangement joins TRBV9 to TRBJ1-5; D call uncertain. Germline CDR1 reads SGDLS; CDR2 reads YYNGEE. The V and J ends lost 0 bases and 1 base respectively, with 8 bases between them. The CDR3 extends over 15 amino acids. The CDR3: CASSVGADSNQPQHF. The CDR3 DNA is TGTGCCAGCAGCGTAGGGGCGGACAGCAATCAGCCCCAGCATTTT. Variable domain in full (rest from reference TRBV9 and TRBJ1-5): DSGVTQTPKHLITATGQRVTLRCSPRSGDLSVYWYQQSLDQGLQFLIQYYNGEERAKGNILERFSAQQFPDLHSELNLSSLELGDSALYFCASSVGADSNQPQHFGDGTRLSIL.

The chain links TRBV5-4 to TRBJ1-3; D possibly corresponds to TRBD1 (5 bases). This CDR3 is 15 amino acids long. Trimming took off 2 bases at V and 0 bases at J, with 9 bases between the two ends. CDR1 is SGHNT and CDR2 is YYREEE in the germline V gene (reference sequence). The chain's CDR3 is CASSFGGSSGNTIYF. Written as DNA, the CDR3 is TGTGCCAGCAGCTTTGGGGGGTCCTCTGGAAACACCATATATTTT.

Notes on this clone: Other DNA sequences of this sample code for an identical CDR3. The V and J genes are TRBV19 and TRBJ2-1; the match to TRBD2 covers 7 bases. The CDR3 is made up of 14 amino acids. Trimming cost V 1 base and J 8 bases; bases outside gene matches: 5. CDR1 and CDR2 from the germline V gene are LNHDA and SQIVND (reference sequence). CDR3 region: CASSIGTSVDEQFF. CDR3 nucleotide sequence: TGTGCCAGTAGTATAGGCACTAGCGTAGATGAGCAGTTCTTC.

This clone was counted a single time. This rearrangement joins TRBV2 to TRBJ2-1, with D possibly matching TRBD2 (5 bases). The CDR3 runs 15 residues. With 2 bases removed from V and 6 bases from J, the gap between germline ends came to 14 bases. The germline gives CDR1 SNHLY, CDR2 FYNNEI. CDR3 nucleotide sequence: TGTGCCAGCAGTGAAAGAAGTGGACTGGTCAATGAGCAGTTCTTC. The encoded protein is CASSERSGLVNEQFF.

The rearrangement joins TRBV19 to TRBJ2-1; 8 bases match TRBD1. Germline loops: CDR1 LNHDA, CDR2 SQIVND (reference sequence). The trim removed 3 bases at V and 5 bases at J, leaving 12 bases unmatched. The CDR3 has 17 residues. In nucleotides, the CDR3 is TGTGCCAGTAGTATTAACACCCCCGGACAGGGAGACAATGAGCAGTTCTTC. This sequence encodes CASSINTPGQGDNEQFF.

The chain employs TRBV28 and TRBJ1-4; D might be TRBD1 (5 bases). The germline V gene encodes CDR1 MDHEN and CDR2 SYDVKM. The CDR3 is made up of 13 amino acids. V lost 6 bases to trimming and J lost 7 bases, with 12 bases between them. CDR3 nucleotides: TGTGCCAGCAGCTGGGGGGGTGGTGAAAAACTGTTTTTT. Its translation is CASSWGGGEKLFF.

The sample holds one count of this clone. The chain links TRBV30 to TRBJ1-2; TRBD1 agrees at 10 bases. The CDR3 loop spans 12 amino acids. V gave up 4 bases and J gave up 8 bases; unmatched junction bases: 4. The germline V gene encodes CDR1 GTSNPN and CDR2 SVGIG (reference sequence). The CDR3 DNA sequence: TGTGCCTGGATGGGACAGGGGAGCGGCTACACCTTC. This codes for CAWMGQGSGYTF.

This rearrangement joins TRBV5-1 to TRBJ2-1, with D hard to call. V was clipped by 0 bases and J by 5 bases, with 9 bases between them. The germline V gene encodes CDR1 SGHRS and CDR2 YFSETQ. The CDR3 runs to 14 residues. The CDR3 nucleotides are TGCGCCAGCAGCTTGGGAGGCCCTAACAATGAGCAGTTCTTC. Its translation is CASSLGGPNNEQFF.

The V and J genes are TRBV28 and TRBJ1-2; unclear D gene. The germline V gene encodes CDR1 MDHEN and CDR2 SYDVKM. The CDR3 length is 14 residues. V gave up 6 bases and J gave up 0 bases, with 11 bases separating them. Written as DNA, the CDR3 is TGTGCCAGCAGCCGACTTACACCTAACTATGGCTACACCTTC. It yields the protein CASSRLTPNYGYTF.

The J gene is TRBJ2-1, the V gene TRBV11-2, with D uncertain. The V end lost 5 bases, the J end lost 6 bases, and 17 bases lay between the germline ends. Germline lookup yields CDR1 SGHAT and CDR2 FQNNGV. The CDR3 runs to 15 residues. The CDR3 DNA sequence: TGTGCCAGCAGCAAGGATTGGAGTTTTGGCAATGAGCAGTTCTTC. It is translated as CASSKDWSFGNEQFF.

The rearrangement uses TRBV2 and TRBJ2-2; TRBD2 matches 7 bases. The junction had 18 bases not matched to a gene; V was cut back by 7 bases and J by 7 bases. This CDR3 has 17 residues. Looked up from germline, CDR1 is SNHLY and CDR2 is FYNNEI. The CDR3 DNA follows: TGTGCCAGCACGTTCGCGGCCGGGGGAGGGTTCGGCGGGGAGCTGTTTTTT. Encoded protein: CASTFAAGGGFGGELFF.

The CDR3 nucleotides read TGTGCCAGCAGCCGTAGGAGGGCTAGCGGCAATGAGCAGTTCTTC. It encodes CASSRRRASGNEQFF. V gene TRBV7-2 combines with J gene TRBJ2-1; 7 positions match TRBD2. Looked up from germline, CDR1 is SGHTA and CDR2 is FQGNSA. The CDR3 extends over 15 amino acids. Trimming removed 5 bases from V and 6 bases from J; junction bases left unmatched: 10. The full variable domain, completed using reference TRBV7-2 and TRBJ2-1, is GAGVSQSPSNKVTEKGKDVELRCDPISGHTALYWYRQSLGQGLEFLIYFQGNSAPDKSGLPSDRFSAERTGGSVSTLTIQRTQQEDSAVYLCASSRRRASGNEQFFGPGTRLTVL.

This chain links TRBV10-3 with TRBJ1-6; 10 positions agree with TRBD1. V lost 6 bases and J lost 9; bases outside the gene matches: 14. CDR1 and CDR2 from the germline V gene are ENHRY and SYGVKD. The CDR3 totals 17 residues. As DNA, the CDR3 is TGTGCCATCAGAGCTTTCGGGACAGGGGCCGATACTTCACCCCTCCACTTT. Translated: CAIRAFGTGADTSPLHF.

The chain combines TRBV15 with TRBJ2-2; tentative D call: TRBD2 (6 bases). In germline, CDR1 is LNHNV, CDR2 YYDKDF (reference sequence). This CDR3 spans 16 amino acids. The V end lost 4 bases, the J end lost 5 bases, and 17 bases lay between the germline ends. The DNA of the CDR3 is TGTGCCACCAGCAACCTGGAGGGCGGAGGAACCGGGGAGCTGTTTTTT. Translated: CATSNLEGGGTGELFF.

CDR3 in DNA: TGTGCCATCACTGACCGCTCTGGGGCCAACGTCCTGACTTTC. Translated: CAITDRSGANVLTF. The chain couples TRBV10-3 to TRBJ2-6; D gene uncertain. Trimming stripped 7 bases from V and 0 bases from J, with 7 bases between. CDR3 length: 14 residues. The germline V gene encodes CDR1 ENHRY and CDR2 SYGVKD.

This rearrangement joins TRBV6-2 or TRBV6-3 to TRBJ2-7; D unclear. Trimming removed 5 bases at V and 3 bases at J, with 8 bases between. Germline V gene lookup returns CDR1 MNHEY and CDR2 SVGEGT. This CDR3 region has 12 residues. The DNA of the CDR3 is TGTGCCAGCAGTCGGCAGGTCTACGAGCAGTACTTC. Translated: CASSRQVYEQYF.

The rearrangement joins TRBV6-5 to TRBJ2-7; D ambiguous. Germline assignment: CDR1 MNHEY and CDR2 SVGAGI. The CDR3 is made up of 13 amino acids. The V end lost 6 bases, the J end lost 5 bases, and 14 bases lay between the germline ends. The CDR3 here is CASRTSTLDEQYF. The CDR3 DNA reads TGTGCCAGCAGGACGTCTACCCTGGACGAGCAGTACTTC.